These 18 T cell receptor beta chains share one sample of origin, sequenced in a study of blood T cell repertoires in COVID-19. The data were produced by immunoSEQ multiplex PCR, yet TCRdb's version contains in-frame clones alone and is incomplete. The sample holds a few hundred thousand clones, roughly nine tenths seen once. The sample consisted of peripheral blood. The receptors stem from a man in his fifties or sixties with acute or convalescent COVID-19.

The J gene is TRBJ2-3, the V gene TRBV27; 12 positions agree with TRBD2. The ends lost 7 bases at V and 6 bases at J; junction bases unmatched: 17. The CDR3 extends over 18 amino acids. CDR1 is MNHEY, CDR2 SMNVEV, per germline (reference sequence). The CDR3 is CASILSGLAGYNFDTQYF. DNA of the CDR3: TGTGCCAGCATTCTATCAGGACTAGCGGGATATAATTTCGATACGCAGTATTTT.

CDR3 DNA: TGTGCCAGCAGTTACTCCGGGACTAGCGCGTACGAGCAGTACTTC. Amino acid sequence: CASSYSGTSAYEQYF. This chain links TRBV6-2 or TRBV6-3 with TRBJ2-7; 10 bases line up with TRBD2. There are 15 residues in the CDR3. The V segment lost 0 bases and the J segment 4 bases; nucleotides outside the gene matches: 3. CDR1 MNHEY and CDR2 SVGEGT come from the germline V gene.

The table lists this clone with a count of one. The genes are TRBV18 and TRBJ1-3, with 7 bases identical to TRBD1. With V trimmed by 1 base and J by 4 bases, 7 bases remained unmatched. The length of the CDR3 is 16 residues. Germline loops: CDR1 KGHSH, CDR2 LQKENI. The CDR3 DNA sequence: TGTGCCAGCTCACCACAGCAACAGGGGTACGGAAACACCATATATTTT. Protein product: CASSPQQQGYGNTIYF.

This chain links TRBV30 with TRBJ2-1; D is possibly TRBD1 (5 bases). The length of the CDR3 is 12 residues. Germline CDR1 and CDR2: GTSNPN and SVGIG (reference sequence). Trimming stripped 0 bases from V and 7 bases from J, with 7 bases between. The CDR3 region has the DNA TGTGCCTGGAGTGTAGGGGTAAATGAGCAGTTCTTC. This encodes CAWSVGVNEQFF. Together with reference TRBV30 and TRBJ2-1, the CDR3 gives the full variable domain: SQTIHQWPATLVQPVGSPLSLECTVEGTSNPNLYWYRQAAGRGLQLLFYSVGIGQISSEVPQNLSASRPQDRQFILSSKKLLLSDSGFYLCAWSVGVNEQFFGPGTRLTVL.

The genes are TRBV10-3 and TRBJ1-5; possible D gene TRBD1, 5 bases. Germline lookup yields CDR1 ENHRY and CDR2 SYGVKD. CDR3 length equals 13 residues. The germline V and J ends were trimmed by 3 bases and 7 bases, with 10 bases remaining between them. The CDR3 reads CAISDPGIQPQHF. CDR3 coding DNA: TGTGCCATCAGTGACCCAGGGATCCAGCCCCAGCATTTT.

The V and J genes are TRBV5-1 and TRBJ2-2, with TRBD1 identical over 8 bases. The CDR3 is made up of 17 amino acids. V lost 3 bases, J lost 1 base, and 8 bases stayed unmatched. Germline CDR1 reads SGHRS; CDR2 reads YFSETQ. The CDR3 nucleotides read TGCGCCAGCAGCTCCCCGCGGACAGGGAAGAACACCGGGGAGCTGTTTTTT. It specifies CASSSPRTGKNTGELFF.

The V gene is TRBV6-5, the J gene TRBJ1-2; D may be TRBD1 (5 bases). The V end lost 2 bases, the J end lost 8 bases, and 18 bases lay between the germline ends. Germline CDR1 MNHEY, CDR2 SVGAGI. The CDR3 sequence is 15 residues long. The CDR3, as DNA: TGTGCCAGCAGTTACCTCCCTCAGGGTGAAGAGGGCTACACCTTC. Its protein is CASSYLPQGEEGYTF.

This rearrangement joins TRBV10-3 to TRBJ2-1; TRBD2 matches at 7 bases. This CDR3 region has 16 residues. Germline V lookup: CDR1 ENHRY, CDR2 SYGVKD. V shed 0 bases, J shed 2 bases, and the junction held 4 bases outside the gene matches. The CDR3 bases are TGTGCCATCAGTGAGTCGTGGGAGGGAACCTACAATGAGCAGTTCTTC. Its protein is CAISESWEGTYNEQFF.

V and J are TRBV29-1 and TRBJ2-7; D may be TRBD2 (6 bases). This CDR3 is built from 15 residues. V was trimmed by 4 bases and J by 0 bases, leaving 16 bases between them. Germline loops: CDR1 SQVTM, CDR2 ANQGSEA. CDR3 DNA sequence: TGCAGCGTTGTGGTTGGGCGGGGATTCTCCTACGAGCAGTACTTC. Translation gives CSVVVGRGFSYEQYF.

The J gene is TRBJ1-1, the V gene TRBV29-1, with D possibly TRBD1 on 5 matching bases. This CDR3 has 13 residues. The V gene lost 5 bases and the J gene lost 2 bases, with 12 bases spanning the gap. The germline V gene has CDR1 SQVTM and CDR2 ANQGSEA. The CDR3, as DNA: TGCAGCGTTTTACAGGCCTCCAACACTGAAGCTTTCTTT. It encodes CSVLQASNTEAFF.

V and J are TRBV5-3 and TRBJ2-7; 8 bases line up with TRBD1. TRBV5-3 belongs to the ORF category, with a function that is uncertain. Trimming at V came to 4 bases and at J to 5 bases, leaving 5 bases not matched to a gene. The CDR3 has 13 amino acids. CDR3 loop: CARSLGQGHEQYF. The CDR3 nucleotides read TGTGCCAGAAGCCTAGGACAGGGCCACGAGCAGTACTTC.

The chain recombines TRBV11-1 with TRBJ2-3; D possibly corresponds to TRBD2 (5 bases). This CDR3 contains 16 residues. CDR1 is SGHAT and CDR2 is FQDESV in the germline V gene (reference sequence). The V and J ends lost 5 bases and 7 bases respectively, with 22 bases between them. The CDR3 loop reads CASSLNTGILQNTQYF. The CDR3 DNA sequence: TGTGCCAGCAGCCTCAACACCGGGATTCTACAGAATACGCAGTATTTT.

The chain carries TRBV14 and TRBJ1-6, with D tentatively TRBD1 (5 bases). The CDR3 is 19 amino acids. Germline V CDR1 and CDR2: SGHDN, FVKESK. V was cut by 4 bases and J by 0 bases, with 19 bases left in between. The CDR3 sequence is CASSPGGAGKPSYNSPLHF. The CDR3 DNA sequence: TGTGCCAGCAGCCCGGGTGGGGCTGGTAAACCCTCCTATAATTCACCCCTCCACTTT.

The chain combines TRBV6-5 with TRBJ2-7, with a tentative D call TRBD2 (6 bases). Germline CDR1 MNHEY, CDR2 SVGAGI. This CDR3 has 12 residues. The V end was cut by 5 bases, the J end by 11 bases, with 16 bases between. The chain's CDR3 is CASSSVREREYF. The DNA for the CDR3 is TGTGCCAGCAGTAGCGTCAGGGAGCGGGAGTACTTC.

This chain connects TRBV5-1 to TRBJ2-1, with 12 bases fitting TRBD1. Germline V gene sequence: CDR1 SGHRS, CDR2 YFSETQ. Germline trimming cut 2 bases from V and 7 bases from J; bases unmatched to any gene: 7. The length of the CDR3 is 16 residues. DNA of the CDR3: TGCGCCAGCAGCTTCATTGGGACAGGGGGCTATAATGAGCAGTTCTTC. Its protein product is CASSFIGTGGYNEQFF.

The genes are TRBV5-1 and TRBJ2-1; 8 bases are a match to TRBD1. The CDR3 length is 16 residues. CDR1 and CDR2 (germline): SGHRS, YFSETQ. V dropped 4 bases and J dropped 2; count of bases not matched to a gene: 8. The CDR3 protein is CASSPRRQGTYNEQFF. The DNA for the CDR3 is TGCGCCAGCAGCCCCAGAAGACAGGGGACCTACAATGAGCAGTTCTTC.

The chain recombines TRBV12-5 with TRBJ2-3; D unresolved. This CDR3 contains 13 residues. Trimming removed 8 bases at V and 5 bases at J, with 14 bases between. Germline CDR1 LGHNT, CDR2 FRNRAP. CDR3 sequence: CASSSSLVDTQYF. CDR3 DNA sequence: TGTGCTAGTTCATCAAGCCTAGTAGATACGCAGTATTTT.

The chain is built from TRBV28 and TRBJ1-5; D gene uncertain. Trimming removed 8 bases from V and 4 bases from J, with 12 bases in between. The CDR3 is made up of 13 amino acids. The V gene's germline CDR1 is MDHEN and CDR2 SYDVKM. The CDR3 DNA reads TGTGCCAGCCGTGGCACCATAAATCAGCCCCAGCATTTT. Translation: CASRGTINQPQHF.